These 32 T cell receptor beta chains came from one sample sequenced in a study of spatial heterogeneity in lung cancer. General study findings and limits: Counts of expanded alpha and beta TCRs within tumors tracked the tumor nonsynonymous mutation count.

The antigens these receptors bind are not known. Each CDR3 protein gets one entry after TCRdb re-called the 5' RACE reads with MiXCR. The sample records roughly 4,200 distinct CDR3 sequences, 6.5% to 10% being singletons. The time point was: sample taken at primary tumor resection. The sample was lung tumor tissue, taken at surgery. These receptors were collected from a male donor with early-stage non-small cell lung cancer.

In this sample, this clonotype is medium-sized. The V gene is TRBV7-6, the J gene TRBJ1-4; 12 bases agree with TRBD1. This CDR3 has 15 amino acids. Germline lookup yields CDR1 SGHVS and CDR2 FNYEAQ. V was pared by 4 bases and J by 8 bases, with 5 bases of the junction left unmatched. CDR3: CASSSLGTGGEKLFF. The CDR3 bases are TGTGCCAGCAGCTCCTTGGGGACAGGGGGCGAAAAACTGTTTTTT.

By sample fraction, this clonotype is medium-sized (0.01 to 0.1%). The chain uses TRBV9 and TRBJ2-2, with a possible D match to TRBD2 (6 bases). V dropped 7 bases and J dropped 2 bases, with 12 bases sitting between them. CDR1 is SGDLS and CDR2 is YYNGEE in the germline V gene. The CDR3 sequence is 14 residues long. The CDR3 loop is CASGGGINTGELFF. CDR3 DNA: TGTGCCAGCGGCGGCGGGATCAACACCGGGGAGCTGTTTTTT.

In its sample, this clonotype ranks as medium-sized (0.01 to 0.1%). The chain uses TRBV2 and TRBJ2-3; D is ambiguous. The CDR3 is made up of 14 amino acids. Per the germline V gene, CDR1 is SNHLY and CDR2 is FYNNEI. V lost 1 base and J lost 6, with 11 bases in between. This CDR3 reads CASSEGTLPDTQYF. As DNA, the CDR3 is TGTGCCAGCAGTGAAGGGACCCTCCCGGATACGCAGTATTTT.

This clonotype ranks as medium-sized. The chain recombines TRBV20-1 with TRBJ2-5; 8 nucleotides line up with TRBD1. The V and J ends lost 1 base and 4 bases, in that order; junction bases with no gene match: 8. Germline V gene data show CDR1 as DFQATT and CDR2 as SNEGSKA (reference sequence). This CDR3 region has 15 residues. The CDR3 here is CSARGPDRGRETQYF. The CDR3 DNA reads as TGCAGTGCTAGAGGCCCCGACAGGGGCCGAGAGACCCAGTACTTC.

This clonotype has at least ten counts. The genes are TRBV20-1 and TRBJ2-4, with 8 bases lining up with TRBD2. The V gene's germline CDR1 is DFQATT and CDR2 SNEGSKA (reference sequence). The CDR3 is made up of 14 amino acids. V gave up 3 bases and J gave up 6 bases; unmatched junction bases: 7. The CDR3 region has the DNA TGCAGTGCTAGGTTCACGGGAGGGGTAAACATTCAGTACTTC. This translates into CSARFTGGVNIQYF.

By its share, this clonotype is medium-sized. The rearrangement joins TRBV4-3 to TRBJ2-2; 7 bases are a match to TRBD2. Looked up from germline, CDR1 is LGHNA and CDR2 is YSLEER. The CDR3 contains 14 residues. V lost 0 bases to trimming and J lost 6 bases; unmatched junction nucleotides: 1. CDR3 loop: CASSQEGGAGELFF. CDR3 coding DNA: TGCGCCAGCAGCCAAGAGGGGGGGGCCGGGGAGCTGTTTTTT.

V gene TRBV28 combines with J gene TRBJ1-2, with D perhaps TRBD1 (5 bases). Germline V lookup: CDR1 MDHEN, CDR2 SYDVKM. V lost 6 bases, J lost 6 bases, and 20 bases lay in between. The CDR3 contains 15 residues. The CDR3 is CASSPHSDRPHGYTF. The CDR3 nucleotides read TGTGCCAGCAGCCCACACTCTGACAGACCCCATGGCTACACCTTC.

By share, this clonotype ranks as medium-sized. The chain has TRBV6-5 and TRBJ1-6; no definite D call. V lost 5 bases to trimming and J lost 11 bases, with 13 bases between them. This CDR3 is built from 13 residues. CDR1 is MNHEY and CDR2 is SVGAGI in the germline V gene. CDR3 bases: TGTGCCAGCAGTAGTCAAGTTCTTACACCCCTCCACTTT. Protein: CASSSQVLTPLHF.

This clonotype ranks as medium-sized (0.01 to 0.1%). The CDR3 DNA reads as TGTGCCAGCAGTGATACAGTATACGAGCAGTACTTC. Amino acids: CASSDTVYEQYF. The chain joins TRBV6-1 to TRBJ2-7; D not resolved. The length of the CDR3 is 12 residues. Trimming pared 3 bases from V and 4 bases from J, leaving 7 bases between. Germline V lookup: CDR1 MNHNS, CDR2 SASEGT.

This clonotype is medium-sized by share. The chain has TRBV28 and TRBJ2-5; D assignment may be TRBD1 or TRBD2 (5 bases each). CDR1 MDHEN and CDR2 SYDVKM come from the germline V gene. The CDR3 sequence is 15 residues long. V gave up 1 base and J gave up 5 bases, with 14 bases separating them. CDR3 amino acids: CASSLLGVGQETQYF. The CDR3, as DNA: TGTGCCAGCAGTTTATTGGGGGTGGGTCAGGAGACCCAGTACTTC. Full variable domain (outside the CDR3, taken from reference TRBV28 and TRBJ2-5): DVKVTQSSRYLVKRTGEKVFLECVQDMDHENMFWYRQDPGLGLRLIYFSYDVKMKEKGDIPEGYSVSREKKERFSLILESASTNQTSMYLCASSLLGVGQETQYFGPGTRLLVL.

This clonotype is medium-sized in the sample. The rearrangement uses TRBV6-5 and TRBJ2-2, with 7 bases lining up with TRBD2. Trimming removed 0 bases from V and 7 bases from J; junction bases left unmatched: 14. The CDR3 runs 18 residues. Per germline, CDR1 MNHEY and CDR2 SVGAGI. The CDR3 region is CASSYSYGGAGRVGELFF. In nucleotides, the CDR3 is TGTGCCAGCAGTTACTCGTACGGCGGCGCGGGGAGGGTCGGGGAGCTGTTTTTT.

This clonotype rates as large. The gene calls are TRBV27 and TRBJ1-1, with D possibly TRBD1 on 6 matching bases. In germline, CDR1 is MNHEY, CDR2 SMNVEV (reference sequence). This CDR3 contains 13 residues. Trimming shortened V by 3 bases and J by 5 bases, and 10 bases separated the two germline ends. CDR3 protein: CASSFGGWTEAFF. CDR3 in DNA: TGTGCCAGCAGTTTCGGGGGCTGGACTGAAGCTTTCTTT.

This clonotype was seen a handful of times. The V and J genes are TRBV6-5 and TRBJ2-3; 7 bases are shared with TRBD2. Trimming removed 0 bases from V and 0 bases from J; junction bases left unmatched: 6. This CDR3 spans 17 amino acids. Germline CDR1 MNHEY, CDR2 SVGAGI. CDR3 amino acids: CASSYSSGLQSTDTQYF. The CDR3 nucleotides read TGTGCCAGCAGTTACTCATCGGGACTACAGAGCACAGATACGCAGTATTTT.

This clonotype is medium-sized (0.01 to 0.1%). At one end, the junction sequence differs from germline, possibly due to a read error. The genes are TRBV29-1 and TRBJ2-3; D is perhaps TRBD1 (6 bases). The V gene's germline CDR1 is SQVTM and CDR2 ANQGSEA. The CDR3 is made up of 13 amino acids. The CDR3 sequence: CSVEGRGRWDTHF. CDR3 nucleotides: TGCAGCGTTGAGGGCAGGGGACGGTGGGATACGCATTTT.

This clonotype is deemed medium-sized (0.01 to 0.1%). The chain combines TRBV9 with TRBJ2-1; 8 nucleotides line up with TRBD2. Germline CDR1 reads SGDLS; CDR2 reads YYNGEE. The CDR3 extends over 15 amino acids. J was trimmed by 2 bases and V by 3 bases; bases with no gene match: 4. DNA of the CDR3: TGTGCCAGCAGCGCCAGACTAGCGACCTACAATGAGCAGTTCTTC. It codes for CASSARLATYNEQFF.

The chain combines TRBV7-9 with TRBJ2-5, with TRBD2 matching over 14 bases. Germline V lookup: CDR1 SEHNR, CDR2 FQNEAQ (reference sequence). After removal of 5 bases from V and 2 bases from J, the junction contained 10 bases not matched to a gene. CDR3 length: 18 residues. CDR3 sequence reads: CASSPSYGLAGGQETQYF. CDR3 DNA: TGTGCCAGCAGCCCCTCTTACGGACTAGCGGGGGGACAAGAGACCCAGTACTTC.

In this sample, this clonotype turned up a few times. V is TRBV7-8 and J is TRBJ2-5; tentative D call: TRBD1 (6 bases). The CDR3 is 14 amino acids. Germline V gene sequence: CDR1 SGHVS, CDR2 FQNEAQ. V shed 4 bases and J shed 1 base, with 10 bases lying between them. CDR3 protein: CASSSVRGQETQYF. The CDR3 nucleotides read TGTGCCAGCAGCTCCGTCAGGGGCCAAGAGACCCAGTACTTC. Supplemented by reference TRBV7-8 and TRBJ2-5, the full variable domain reads GAGVSQSPRYKVAKRGQDVALRCDPISGHVSLFWYQQALGQGPEFLTYFQNEAQLDKSGLPSDRFFAERPEGSVSTLKIQRTQQEDSAVYLCASSSVRGQETQYFGPGTRLLVL.

This chain connects TRBV7-2 to TRBJ2-5; the match to TRBD2 covers 8 bases. The CDR3 has 17 amino acids. CDR1 is SGHTA, CDR2 FQGNSA, per germline. V lost 3 bases to trimming and J lost 3 bases; unmatched junction nucleotides: 12. CDR3 nucleotide sequence: TGTGCCAGCAGCTTGGGCGGGGGGAAGGATAGGAAAGAGACCCAGTACTTC. This encodes CASSLGGGKDRKETQYF.

This clonotype was observed many times. The V call is TRBV7-2, the J call TRBJ1-1, with unresolved D. Trimming took 4 bases from V and 1 from J, leaving 7 bases between them. Germline CDR1 reads SGHTA; CDR2 reads FQGNSA. The CDR3 is 13 amino acids. The CDR3 loop is CASSSATNTEAFF. The CDR3 nucleotides read TGTGCCAGCAGCTCCGCCACGAACACTGAAGCTTTCTTT.

This clonotype was observed a handful of times. The J gene is TRBJ2-1, the V gene TRBV11-2, with a weak D call TRBD1 (6 bases). V was pared by 5 bases and J by 0 bases, with 14 bases between. From germline, CDR1 is SGHAT and CDR2 FQNNGV. The length of the CDR3 is 16 residues. The CDR3 here is CASSLGGHSSYNEQFF. The CDR3 nucleotides read TGTGCCAGCAGCCTAGGGGGACACAGCTCCTACAATGAGCAGTTCTTC.

This clonotype is large in the sample. The chain recombines TRBV7-9 with TRBJ1-1, with D unclear. V lost 1 base and J lost 6, with 9 bases in between. Looked up from germline, CDR1 is SEHNR and CDR2 is FQNEAQ (reference sequence). There are 13 residues in the CDR3. The CDR3 coding sequence is TGTGCCAGCAGCTTAGGAAAGGTGCCTGAAGCTTTCTTT. Amino acid sequence: CASSLGKVPEAFF.

Judged by abundance, this clonotype is medium-sized (0.01 to 0.1%). The gene calls are TRBV5-6 and TRBJ1-1; 7 positions match TRBD1. Losses at the gene ends were 1 base for V and 3 bases for J; bases not matched to a gene: 6. The CDR3 loop spans 15 amino acids. From germline, CDR1 is SGHDT and CDR2 YYEEEE. CDR3 protein: CASSLFSGGYTEAFF. Here the CDR3 DNA reads TGTGCCAGCAGCTTGTTCTCAGGGGGTTACACTGAAGCTTTCTTT.

This clonotype was detected many times. The V and J genes are TRBV5-1 and TRBJ2-4; 10 bases agree with TRBD2. Germline CDR1 reads SGHRS; CDR2 reads YFSETQ. After removal of 0 bases from V and 10 bases from J, the junction contained 7 bases not matched to a gene. This CDR3 has 15 amino acids. The CDR3 region is CASSLGGLAGDIQYF. The CDR3 DNA follows: TGCGCCAGCAGCTTGGGAGGCCTAGCGGGAGATATTCAGTACTTC.

This clonotype is classed as medium-sized. The rearrangement links TRBV29-1 to TRBJ1-1, with TRBD1 as a possible D gene (6 bases). Per germline, CDR1 SQVTM and CDR2 ANQGSEA. The CDR3 runs to 15 residues. V was cut by 7 bases and J by 0 bases, with 18 bases left in between. The CDR3 bases are TGCAGCGCCCCTGGACAGTCGAACATGAACACTGAAGCTTTCTTT. Amino acid sequence: CSAPGQSNMNTEAFF.

The chain combines TRBV5-4 with TRBJ2-5, with TRBD2 matching 8 bases. CDR1 and CDR2 from the germline V gene are SGHNT and YYREEE (reference sequence). Trimming took 4 bases from V and 5 from J; bases not matched to a gene: 10. This CDR3 contains 15 residues. The CDR3 coding sequence is TGTGCCAGCAGCGCGGGGCTAGCGGGTTCCGAGACCCAGTACTTC. Amino acid sequence: CASSAGLAGSETQYF. The full variable domain, completed using reference TRBV5-4 and TRBJ2-5, is ETGVTQSPTHLIKTRGQQVTLRCSSQSGHNTVSWYQQALGQGPQFIFQYYREEENGRGNFPPRFSGLQFPNYSSELNVNALELDDSALYLCASSAGLAGSETQYFGPGTRLLVL.

The table lists this clonotype with many counts. The chain has TRBV5-1 and TRBJ2-3; possibly TRBD1 for D (5 bases). The CDR3 has 12 residues. Looked up from germline, CDR1 is SGHRS and CDR2 is YFSETQ. Trimming removed 4 bases from V and 13 bases from J, with 16 bases in between. The CDR3 coding sequence is TGCGCCAGCAGCCTAGGGGTCCCCCCGGAGTATTTT. As protein: CASSLGVPPEYF.

This clonotype is medium-sized within its sample. The V and J genes are TRBV5-1 and TRBJ1-2; 10 bases fit TRBD1. The CDR3 contains 13 residues. Germline V gene sequence: CDR1 SGHRS, CDR2 YFSETQ. V was clipped by 3 bases and J by 6 bases; unmatched bases: 2. The CDR3 spells CASSWGTGDGYTF. The CDR3 DNA sequence: TGCGCCAGCAGCTGGGGGACAGGGGATGGCTACACCTTC.

In its sample, this clonotype ranks as large. The chain links TRBV7-8 to TRBJ2-1; the D gene is possibly TRBD1 (6 bases). Trimming shortened V by 1 base and J by 6 bases, and 10 bases separated the two germline ends. The CDR3 consists of 14 residues. The germline V gene has CDR1 SGHVS and CDR2 FQNEAQ. CDR3 amino acids: CASSLGATGNEQFF. In nucleotides, the CDR3 is TGTGCCAGCAGCTTAGGGGCGACAGGCAATGAGCAGTTCTTC. Supplemented by reference TRBV7-8 and TRBJ2-1, the full variable domain reads GAGVSQSPRYKVAKRGQDVALRCDPISGHVSLFWYQQALGQGPEFLTYFQNEAQLDKSGLPSDRFFAERPEGSVSTLKIQRTQQEDSAVYLCASSLGATGNEQFFGPGTRLTVL.

In its sample, this clonotype is medium-sized. The V gene is TRBV5-6, the J gene TRBJ1-5, with a possible D match to TRBD1 (6 bases). Germline CDR1 and CDR2: SGHDT and YYEEEE. The CDR3 loop spans 14 amino acids. The V and J ends lost 2 bases and 4 bases respectively, with 10 bases between them. The CDR3 sequence is CASSFAQGNQPQHF. CDR3 DNA sequence: TGTGCCAGCAGCTTCGCACAGGGAAATCAGCCCCAGCATTTT.

By share, this clonotype counts as medium-sized. The rearrangement joins TRBV10-2 to TRBJ1-2; D unclear. Germline V CDR1 and CDR2: WSHSY, SAAADI. The CDR3 contains 15 residues. Trimming shortened V by 0 bases and J by 4 bases, and 12 bases separated the two germline ends. Written as DNA, the CDR3 is TGCGCCAGCAGTGAGTCGGCGGCTTCCTCCTATGGCTACACCTTC. Translating it yields CASSESAASSYGYTF.

A single count supports this clonotype. This rearrangement joins TRBV7-3 to TRBJ2-1; 13 bases line up with TRBD2. Germline CDR1 is SGHTA and CDR2 is FQGTGA. The CDR3 has 19 amino acids. J gave up 6 bases and V 1 base, and 12 bases lay outside the gene matches. Here the CDR3 reads CASSLRPFGLAGESNEQFF. The CDR3 nucleotides are TGTGCCAGCAGCTTAAGGCCCTTTGGACTAGCGGGAGAAAGCAATGAGCAGTTCTTC. Based on the CDR3 plus reference TRBV7-3 and TRBJ2-1, the full variable domain is GAGVSQTPSNKVTEKGKYVELRCDPISGHTALYWYRQSLGQGPEFLIYFQGTGAADDSGLPNDRFFAVRPEGSVSTLKIQRTERGDSAVYLCASSLRPFGLAGESNEQFFGPGTRLTVL.

In its sample, this clonotype is medium-sized. The V and J genes are TRBV3-1 and TRBJ2-5; no clear D gene. The CDR3 is 10 amino acids. Trimming took off 1 base at V and 10 bases at J, with 4 bases between the two ends. The germline CDR1 and CDR2 sequences are LGHDT and YNNKEL (reference sequence). CDR3 in amino acids: CASSQGVQYF. In DNA form, the CDR3 reads TGTGCCAGCAGCCAAGGAGTCCAGTACTTC.